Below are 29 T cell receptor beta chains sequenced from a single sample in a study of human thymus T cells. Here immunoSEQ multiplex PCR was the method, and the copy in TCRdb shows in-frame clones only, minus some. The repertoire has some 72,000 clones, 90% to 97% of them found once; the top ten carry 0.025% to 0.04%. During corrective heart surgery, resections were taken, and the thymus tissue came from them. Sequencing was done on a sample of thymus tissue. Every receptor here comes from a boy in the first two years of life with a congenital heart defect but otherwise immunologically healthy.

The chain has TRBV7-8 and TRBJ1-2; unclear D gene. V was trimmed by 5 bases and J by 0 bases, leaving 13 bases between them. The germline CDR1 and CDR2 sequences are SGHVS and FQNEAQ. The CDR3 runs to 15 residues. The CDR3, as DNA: TGTGCCAGCAGCCCCTCAGAGGACCCTAACTATGGCTACACCTTC. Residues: CASSPSEDPNYGYTF.

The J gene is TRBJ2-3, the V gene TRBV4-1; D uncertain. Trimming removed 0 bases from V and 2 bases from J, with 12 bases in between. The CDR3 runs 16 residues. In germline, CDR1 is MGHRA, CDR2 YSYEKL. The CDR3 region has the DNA TGCGCCAGCAGCCAAGAATCGTTGCTAACCACAGATACGCAGTATTTT. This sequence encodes CASSQESLLTTDTQYF.

The CDR3 DNA sequence: TGCGCCAGCAGCCAAACCCGGGACGGTTTCGGCTACACCTTC. It specifies CASSQTRDGFGYTF. This chain connects TRBV4-3 to TRBJ1-2, with D perhaps matching TRBD1 (5 bases). The CDR3 totals 14 residues. CDR1 LGHNA and CDR2 YSLEER come from the germline V gene. Trimming removed 2 bases at V and 8 bases at J, with 15 bases between.

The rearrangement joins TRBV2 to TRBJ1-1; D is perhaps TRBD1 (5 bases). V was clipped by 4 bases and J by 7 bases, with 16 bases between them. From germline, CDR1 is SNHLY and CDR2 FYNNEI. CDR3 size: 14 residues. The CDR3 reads CASSGPRASGEAFF. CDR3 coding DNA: TGTGCCAGCAGTGGACCCAGGGCCAGTGGTGAAGCTTTCTTT.

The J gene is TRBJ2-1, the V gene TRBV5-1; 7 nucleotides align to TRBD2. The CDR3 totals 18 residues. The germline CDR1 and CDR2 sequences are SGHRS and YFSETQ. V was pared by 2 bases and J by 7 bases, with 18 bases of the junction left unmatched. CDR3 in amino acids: CASSFQTAGGKLWNEQFF. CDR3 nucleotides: TGCGCCAGCAGCTTTCAGACCGCCGGGGGGAAACTTTGGAATGAGCAGTTCTTC.

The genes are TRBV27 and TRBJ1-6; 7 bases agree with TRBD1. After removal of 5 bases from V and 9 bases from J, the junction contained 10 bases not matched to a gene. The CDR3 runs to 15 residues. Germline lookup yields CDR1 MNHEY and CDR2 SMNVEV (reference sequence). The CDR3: CASSTPGGEGSPLHF. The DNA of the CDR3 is TGTGCCAGCAGTACCCCAGGGGGGGAGGGTTCACCCCTCCACTTT.

The CDR3: CASSPGTGRRVNTEAFF. The CDR3 bases are TGTGCCAGCAGCCCCGGGACAGGGAGGAGAGTGAACACTGAAGCTTTCTTT. V gene TRBV21-1 combines with J gene TRBJ1-1; TRBD1, as called in the table, went unchecked against the DNA. TRBV21-1 corresponds to a pseudogene. The CDR3 has 17 residues.

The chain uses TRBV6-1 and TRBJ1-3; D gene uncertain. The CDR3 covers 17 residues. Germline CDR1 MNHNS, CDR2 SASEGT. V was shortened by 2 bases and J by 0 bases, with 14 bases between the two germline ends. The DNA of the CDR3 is TGTGCCAGCAGTGAATCACCCGGGTACTTCTCTGGAAACACCATATATTTT. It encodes CASSESPGYFSGNTIYF.

CDR3 in DNA: TGTGCCAGCAGCCCAGGGACATTTAATAACTATGGCTACACCTTC. Its translation: CASSPGTFNNYGYTF. The chain links TRBV7-9 to TRBJ1-2, with D possibly matching TRBD1 (6 bases). Trimming left V 5 bases short and J 1 base short, with 14 bases between. The CDR3 is made up of 15 amino acids. Germline CDR1 is SEHNR and CDR2 is FQNEAQ (reference sequence).

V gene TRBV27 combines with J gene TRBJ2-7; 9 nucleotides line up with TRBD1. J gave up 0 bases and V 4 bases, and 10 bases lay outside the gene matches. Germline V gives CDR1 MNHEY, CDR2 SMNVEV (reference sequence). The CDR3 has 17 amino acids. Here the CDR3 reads CASSSIQGAQSSYEQYF. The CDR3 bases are TGTGCCAGCAGTTCCATACAGGGGGCCCAAAGCTCCTACGAGCAGTACTTC.

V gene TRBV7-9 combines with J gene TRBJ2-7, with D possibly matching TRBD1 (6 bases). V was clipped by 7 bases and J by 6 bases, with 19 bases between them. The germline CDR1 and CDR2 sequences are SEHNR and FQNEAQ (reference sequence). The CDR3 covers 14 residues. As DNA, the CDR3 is TGTGCCAGCATCCCGAAGGGGGAGCCCACCGAGCAGTACTTC. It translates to CASIPKGEPTEQYF. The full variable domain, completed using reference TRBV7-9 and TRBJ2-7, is DTGVSQNPRHKITKRGQNVTFRCDPISEHNRLYWYRQTLGQGPEFLTYFQNEAQLEKSRLLSDRFSAERPKGSFSTLEIQRTEQGDSAMYLCASIPKGEPTEQYFGPGTRLTVT.

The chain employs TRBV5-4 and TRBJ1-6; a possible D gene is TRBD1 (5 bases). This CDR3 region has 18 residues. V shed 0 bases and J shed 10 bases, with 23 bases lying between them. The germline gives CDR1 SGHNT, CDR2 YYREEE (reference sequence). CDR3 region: CASSLGQGASGVSSPLHF. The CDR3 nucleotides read TGTGCCAGCAGCTTGGGGCAGGGCGCCTCGGGGGTCTCCTCACCCCTCCACTTT.

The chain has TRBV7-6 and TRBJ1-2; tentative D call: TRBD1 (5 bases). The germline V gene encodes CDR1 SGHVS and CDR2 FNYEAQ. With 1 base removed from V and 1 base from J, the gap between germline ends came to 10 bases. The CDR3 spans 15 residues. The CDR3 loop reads CASSLEPGVNYGYTF. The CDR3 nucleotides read TGTGCCAGCAGCTTAGAGCCGGGGGTTAACTATGGCTACACCTTC.

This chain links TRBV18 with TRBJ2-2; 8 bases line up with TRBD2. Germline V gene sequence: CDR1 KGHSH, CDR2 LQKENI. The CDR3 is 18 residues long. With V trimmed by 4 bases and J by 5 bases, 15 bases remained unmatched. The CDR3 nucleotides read TGTGCCAGCTCACTTAGCCAGCGGGAGAACCTAACGACCGGGGAGCTGTTTTTT. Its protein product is CASSLSQRENLTTGELFF.

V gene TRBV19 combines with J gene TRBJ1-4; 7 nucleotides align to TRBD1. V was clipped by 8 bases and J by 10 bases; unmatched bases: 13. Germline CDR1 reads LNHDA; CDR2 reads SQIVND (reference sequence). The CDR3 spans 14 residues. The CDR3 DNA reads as TGTGCCAGTTCCGGAGACAGGGTGGAAGGAAAACTGTTTTTT. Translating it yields CASSGDRVEGKLFF.

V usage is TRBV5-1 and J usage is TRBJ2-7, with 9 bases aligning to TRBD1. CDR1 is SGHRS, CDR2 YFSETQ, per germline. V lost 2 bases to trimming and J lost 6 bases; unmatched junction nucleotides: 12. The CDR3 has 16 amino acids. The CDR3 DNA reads TGCGCCAGCAGCTTTGAAGACCGGGACAGGGTAGGCGAGCAGTACTTC. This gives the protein CASSFEDRDRVGEQYF.

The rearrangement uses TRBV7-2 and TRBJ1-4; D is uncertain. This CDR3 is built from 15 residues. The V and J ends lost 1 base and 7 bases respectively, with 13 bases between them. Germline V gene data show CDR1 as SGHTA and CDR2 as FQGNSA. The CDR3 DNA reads TGTGCCAGCAGCTTAGGGGGTATGAGAGGTGAAAAACTGTTTTTT. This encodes CASSLGGMRGEKLFF.

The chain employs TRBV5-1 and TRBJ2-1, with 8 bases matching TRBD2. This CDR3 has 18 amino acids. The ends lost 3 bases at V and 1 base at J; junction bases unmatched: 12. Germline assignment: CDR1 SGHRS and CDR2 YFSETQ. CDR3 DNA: TGCGCCAGCAGCTCCGGGACTAGTCCACTTAGGTCCTACAATGAGCAGTTCTTC. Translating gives CASSSGTSPLRSYNEQFF.

The CDR3 DNA reads as TGCGCCAGCAGCCAAGAATGGGGGTGGTCCAACAATGAGCAGTTCTTC. It codes for CASSQEWGWSNNEQFF. The V gene is TRBV4-3, the J gene TRBJ2-1, with D tentatively TRBD1 or TRBD2 (5 bases each). The germline V and J ends were trimmed by 0 bases and 5 bases, with 14 bases remaining between them. The CDR3 has 16 amino acids. Germline values: CDR1 LGHNA, CDR2 YSLEER.

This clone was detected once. CDR3: CAISDERRGHYGYTF. Here the CDR3 DNA reads TGTGCCATCAGTGACGAGAGGAGGGGACACTATGGCTACACCTTC. This chain uses TRBV10-3 with TRBJ1-2; TRBD1 is a possible D gene (5 bases). The V gene's germline CDR1 is ENHRY and CDR2 SYGVKD. This CDR3 contains 15 residues. The V end lost 3 bases, the J end lost 3 bases, and 14 bases lay between the germline ends.

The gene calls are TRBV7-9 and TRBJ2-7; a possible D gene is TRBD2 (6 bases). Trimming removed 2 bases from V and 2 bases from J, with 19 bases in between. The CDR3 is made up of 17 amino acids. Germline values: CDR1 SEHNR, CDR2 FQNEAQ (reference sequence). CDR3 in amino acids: CASSLRHWERAPYEQYF. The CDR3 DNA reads TGTGCCAGCAGCTTACGTCATTGGGAGCGGGCCCCCTACGAGCAGTACTTC.

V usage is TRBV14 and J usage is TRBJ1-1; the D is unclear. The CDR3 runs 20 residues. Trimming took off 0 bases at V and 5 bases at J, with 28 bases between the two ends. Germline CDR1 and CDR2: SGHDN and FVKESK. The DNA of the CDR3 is TGTGCCAGCAGCCAAGACCCCTCGTCCCGCCAACGTAGGGAAGGGACTGAAGCTTTCTTT. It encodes CASSQDPSSRQRREGTEAFF.

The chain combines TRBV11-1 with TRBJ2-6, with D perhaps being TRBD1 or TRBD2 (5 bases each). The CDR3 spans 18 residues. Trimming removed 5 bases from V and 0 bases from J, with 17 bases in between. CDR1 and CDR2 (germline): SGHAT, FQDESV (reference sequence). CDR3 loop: CASSEGTVLSSGANVLTF. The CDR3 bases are TGTGCCAGCAGCGAAGGGACGGTACTAAGCTCTGGGGCCAACGTCCTGACTTTC.

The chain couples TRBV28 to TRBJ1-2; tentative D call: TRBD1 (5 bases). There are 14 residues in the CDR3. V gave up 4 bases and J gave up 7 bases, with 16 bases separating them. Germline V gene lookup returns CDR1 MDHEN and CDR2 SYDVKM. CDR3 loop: CASSSPGVVGGYTF. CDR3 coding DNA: TGTGCCAGCAGTTCCCCGGGGGTCGTGGGTGGCTACACCTTC.

CDR3 residues: CASRPPRRHYGYTF. CDR3 coding DNA: TGTGCCAGCAGGCCCCCGCGAAGACACTATGGCTACACCTTC. This chain uses TRBV2 with TRBJ1-2; D ambiguous. Trimming shortened V by 6 bases and J by 3 bases, and 14 bases separated the two germline ends. The CDR3 has 14 residues. In germline, CDR1 is SNHLY, CDR2 FYNNEI.

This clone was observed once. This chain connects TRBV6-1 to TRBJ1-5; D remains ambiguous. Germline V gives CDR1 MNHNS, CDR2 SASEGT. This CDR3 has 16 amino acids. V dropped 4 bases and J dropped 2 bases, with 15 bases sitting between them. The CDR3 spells CASSASGIWGNQPQHF. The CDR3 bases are TGTGCCAGCAGTGCTTCCGGCATCTGGGGCAATCAGCCCCAGCATTTT.

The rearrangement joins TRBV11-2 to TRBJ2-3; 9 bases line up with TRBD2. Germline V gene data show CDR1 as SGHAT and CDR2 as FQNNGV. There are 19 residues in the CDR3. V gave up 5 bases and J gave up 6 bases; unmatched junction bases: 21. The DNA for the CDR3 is TGTGCCAGCAGCCCCCCGGCCCGACTAGCGGACATACCCGCGGATACGCAGTATTTT. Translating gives CASSPPARLADIPADTQYF.

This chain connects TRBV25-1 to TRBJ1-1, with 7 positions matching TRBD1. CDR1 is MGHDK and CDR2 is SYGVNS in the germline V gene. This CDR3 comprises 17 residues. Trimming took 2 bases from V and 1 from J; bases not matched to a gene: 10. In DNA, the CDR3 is TGTGCCAGCAGTGAAAGTGAGACAGGGTCGCAGAACACTGAAGCTTTCTTT. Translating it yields CASSESETGSQNTEAFF.

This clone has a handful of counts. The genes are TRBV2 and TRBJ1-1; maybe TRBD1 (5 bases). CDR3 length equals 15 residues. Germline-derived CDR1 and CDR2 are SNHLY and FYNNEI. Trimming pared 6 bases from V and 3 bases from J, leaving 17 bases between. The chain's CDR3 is CASRVNRDGDTEAFF. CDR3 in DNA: TGTGCCAGCAGAGTAAACCGGGACGGAGACACTGAAGCTTTCTTT.